This T cell receptor (beta chain) was identified in a study of T cell responses to AZD1222 COVID-19 vaccine. Study-wide background: The analysis combined second doses at about 4 or about 12 weeks. Study-wide points: Within unmutated variant regions lay the reported targets of nearly half of spike-specific TCRs. White British ancestry dominated among donors, who included more females, and clonal diversity was possibly underestimated. Repertoires were obtained solely post-peak T cell response.

The method was immunoSEQ multiplex PCR; TCRdb's version includes in-frame clones alone and lacks a portion of them. The sample consists of around 100,000 clones, approximately 88% of them appearing once. The count of this clone is one. Its specificity is unknown. CDR1 SGDLS and CDR2 YYNGEE come from the germline V gene. This CDR3 is built from 13 residues. Trimming removed 3 bases from V and 1 base from J, with 7 bases in between. The sequence was collected from an adult in good health. Here the sequenced sample was peripheral blood, taken on day 0 of AZD1222 vaccination. The chain combines TRBV9 with TRBJ1-1; D unresolved. The CDR3 loop is CASSGGRNTEAFF. In DNA form, the CDR3 reads TGTGCCAGCAGCGGTGGACGGAACACTGAAGCTTTCTTT. Full variable domain (missing parts from reference TRBV9 and TRBJ1-1): DSGVTQTPKHLITATGQRVTLRCSPRSGDLSVYWYQQSLDQGLQFLIQYYNGEERAKGNILERFSAQQFPDLHSELNLSSLELGDSALYFCASSGGRNTEAFFGQGTRLTVV.